Listed below are T cell receptor beta chains from one sample, sequenced in a study of shared clonotypes between healthy human individuals. Using immunoSEQ multiplex PCR, the repertoire was profiled, and TCRdb retains in-frame clones only, with some absent. The sample contains 650,000 to 750,000 clones, more than 70% of which appear only once. Sequenced: memory CD4+ T cells sorted from blood. These receptors were collected from a young woman in good health. Each CDR3 is given with its conserved first and last residue. Fields, in order: J gene, V gene, CDR3 protein.

j_call: TRBJ2-7; v_call: TRBV19; cdr3_aa: CASSAGLAGVKPAYEQYF
j_call: TRBJ2-1; v_call: TRBV4-2; cdr3_aa: CASSPRVAQNEQFF
j_call: TRBJ2-7; v_call: TRBV28; cdr3_aa: CASSVGRTGDYEQYF
j_call: TRBJ1-5; v_call: TRBV28; cdr3_aa: CASSLRGQGNQPQHF
j_call: TRBJ1-5; v_call: TRBV28; cdr3_aa: CASSPVGAGTGEQPQHF
j_call: TRBJ2-7; v_call: TRBV27; cdr3_aa: CASRDYGSYEQYF
j_call: TRBJ2-7; v_call: TRBV4-1; cdr3_aa: CASSRLQGTTYEQYF
j_call: TRBJ2-7; v_call: TRBV28; cdr3_aa: CASSPSGSGEQYF
j_call: TRBJ2-5; v_call: TRBV15; cdr3_aa: CATSRGWEVGETQYF
j_call: TRBJ2-2; v_call: TRBV29-1; cdr3_aa: CSAALGEDTGELFF
j_call: TRBJ2-1; v_call: TRBV5-1; cdr3_aa: CASSLETNYPNEQFF
j_call: TRBJ2-7; v_call: TRBV6-6; cdr3_aa: CASSSKGRNYEQYF
j_call: TRBJ2-6; v_call: TRBV5-1; cdr3_aa: CASSLRPEVSGANVLTF
j_call: TRBJ1-4; v_call: TRBV11-2; cdr3_aa: CASSPRQGVTNEKLFF
j_call: TRBJ2-3; v_call: TRBV5-1; cdr3_aa: CASSRGQGGADTQYF
j_call: TRBJ2-2; v_call: TRBV9; cdr3_aa: CASSPGLAGYTGELFF
j_call: TRBJ2-2; v_call: TRBV25-1; cdr3_aa: CATTGGTVSGVELFF
j_call: TRBJ1-1; v_call: TRBV29-1; cdr3_aa: CSATTEMNTEAFF
j_call: TRBJ1-4; v_call: TRBV28; cdr3_aa: CASSEQGAGEKLFF
j_call: TRBJ1-2; v_call: TRBV6-6; cdr3_aa: CASKNRGLNTGYTF
j_call: TRBJ2-7; v_call: TRBV29-1; cdr3_aa: CSVETGEFYEQYF
j_call: TRBJ2-5; v_call: TRBV19; cdr3_aa: CASSMQQGALETQYF
j_call: TRBJ2-7; v_call: TRBV7-9; cdr3_aa: CASSFYGLAETYEQYF
j_call: TRBJ2-3; v_call: TRBV6-6; cdr3_aa: CAAGVADTQYF
j_call: TRBJ1-4; v_call: TRBV28; cdr3_aa: CASSRPPLGNNRGKLFF
j_call: TRBJ2-1; v_call: TRBV5-8; cdr3_aa: CASSLALLAGVHEQFF
j_call: TRBJ1-2; v_call: TRBV5-6; cdr3_aa: CASSPGQGRWGYTF
j_call: TRBJ2-3; v_call: TRBV30; cdr3_aa: CAWSKGSTDTQYF
j_call: TRBJ2-2; v_call: TRBV29-1; cdr3_aa: CSVSGTSGNTGELFF
j_call: TRBJ2-2; v_call: TRBV19; cdr3_aa: CASDARGLNPGELFF
j_call: TRBJ2-2; v_call: TRBV14; cdr3_aa: CASSSGTGGTGELFF
j_call: TRBJ2-3; v_call: TRBV18; cdr3_aa: CASSPRLAGGRTDTQYF
j_call: TRBJ1-2; v_call: TRBV27; cdr3_aa: CASKVRSYYGYTF
j_call: TRBJ2-2; v_call: TRBV25-1; cdr3_aa: CASSETGRNTGELFF
j_call: TRBJ1-1; v_call: TRBV29-1; cdr3_aa: CSVMTGETEAFF
j_call: TRBJ2-1; v_call: TRBV19; cdr3_aa: CASSKLAGVYNEQFF